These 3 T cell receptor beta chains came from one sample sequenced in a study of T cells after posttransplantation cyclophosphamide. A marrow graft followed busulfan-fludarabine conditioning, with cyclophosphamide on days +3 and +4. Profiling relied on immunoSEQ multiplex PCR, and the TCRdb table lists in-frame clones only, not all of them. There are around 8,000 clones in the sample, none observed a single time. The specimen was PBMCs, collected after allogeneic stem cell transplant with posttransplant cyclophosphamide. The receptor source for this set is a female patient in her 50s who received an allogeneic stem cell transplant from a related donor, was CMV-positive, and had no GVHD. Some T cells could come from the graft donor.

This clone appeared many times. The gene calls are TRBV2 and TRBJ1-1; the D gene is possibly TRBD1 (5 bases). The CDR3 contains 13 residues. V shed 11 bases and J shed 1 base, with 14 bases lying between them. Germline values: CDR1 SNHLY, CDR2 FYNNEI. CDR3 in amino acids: CAALVRENTEAFF. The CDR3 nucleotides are TGTGCCGCCCTGGTCAGGGAGAACACTGAAGCTTTCTTT.

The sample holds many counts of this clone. CDR3 DNA sequence: TGTGCCAGCAGCCTCACAGGGGGTGGGAGGGAGCAGTACTTC. It is translated as CASSLTGGGREQYF. The chain is built from TRBV6-2 or TRBV6-3 and TRBJ2-7, with 8 nucleotides matching TRBD1. Trimming took 6 bases from V and 7 from J; bases not matched to a gene: 11. The CDR3 runs to 14 residues. The V gene's germline CDR1 is MNHEY and CDR2 SVGEGT.

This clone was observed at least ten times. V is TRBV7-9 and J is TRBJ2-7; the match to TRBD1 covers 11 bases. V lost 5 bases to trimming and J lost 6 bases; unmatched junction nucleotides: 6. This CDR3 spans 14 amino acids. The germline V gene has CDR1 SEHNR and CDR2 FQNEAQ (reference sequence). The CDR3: CASSLGQGAFEQYF. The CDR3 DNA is TGTGCCAGCAGCCTCGGACAGGGGGCTTTCGAGCAGTACTTC.